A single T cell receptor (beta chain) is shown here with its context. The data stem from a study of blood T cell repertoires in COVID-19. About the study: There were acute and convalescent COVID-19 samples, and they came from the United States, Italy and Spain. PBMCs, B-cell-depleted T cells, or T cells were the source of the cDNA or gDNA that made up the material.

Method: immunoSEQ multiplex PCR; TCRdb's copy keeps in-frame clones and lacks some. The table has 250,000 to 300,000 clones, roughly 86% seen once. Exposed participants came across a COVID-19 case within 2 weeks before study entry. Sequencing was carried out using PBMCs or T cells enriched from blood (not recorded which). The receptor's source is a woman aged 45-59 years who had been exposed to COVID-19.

The CDR3 loop is CASSWDRGDTEAFF. DNA for the CDR3: TGCGCCAGCAGCTGGGACAGGGGGGACACTGAAGCTTTCTTT. V and J are TRBV5-1 and TRBJ1-1; 11 bases fit TRBD1. Losses at the gene ends were 3 bases for V and 3 bases for J; bases not matched to a gene: 1. The germline V gene encodes CDR1 SGHRS and CDR2 YFSETQ. CDR3 length equals 14 residues.